The 16 T cell receptor beta chains below come from one sample, sequenced in a study of human T cells and chemical hapten exposure. TCRdb reprocessed the RACE reads via MiXCR and lists one record per CDR3 protein. This sample has about 93,000 distinct CDR3 sequences; about 8.8% occur once, and the top ten carry about 3.1%. Time point given: healthy volunteer bleed at 2 weeks. The template was total RNA from unfractionated whole blood. Sequencing was done on a sample of whole blood. These receptors all stem from a female donor in good health. Some clones in this sample may be carry-over from other donors' samples.

This sequence joins TRBV29-1 and TRBJ1-1; unclear D gene. V was trimmed by 6 bases and J by 3 bases, leaving 14 bases between them. The CDR3 spans 13 residues. The V gene's germline CDR1 is SQVTM and CDR2 ANQGSEA. This CDR3 is CSVKQKWDTEAFF. CDR3 DNA: TGCAGCGTCAAACAAAAATGGGACACTGAAGCTTTCTTT.

This clonotype has more than one count but fewer than ten. This sequence joins TRBV24-1 and TRBJ2-6; 8 bases line up with TRBD1. CDR1 is KGHDR, CDR2 SFDVKD, per germline. V was pared by 3 bases and J by 1 base, with 1 base of the junction left unmatched. The CDR3 runs to 16 residues. CDR3 nucleotide sequence: TGTGCCACCAGTGATAGACAGGGGTCTGGGGCCAACGTCCTGACTTTC. This codes for CATSDRQGSGANVLTF.

This clonotype was detected only a few times. This chain joins TRBV6-5 and TRBJ2-1, with 9 nucleotides matching TRBD2. With V trimmed by 6 bases and J by 4 bases, 10 bases remained unmatched. The germline V gene encodes CDR1 MNHEY and CDR2 SVGAGI. The CDR3 covers 16 residues. The CDR3 is CASSSYFSGGYNEQFF. The CDR3 DNA follows: TGTGCCAGCAGCTCCTATTTTAGCGGGGGATACAATGAGCAGTTCTTC.

This clonotype has at least ten counts. In DNA form, the CDR3 reads TGCAGTGCTAGAGATCTAGCGGAAAGCTCCTACGAGCAGTACTTC. Protein product: CSARDLAESSYEQYF. The V call is TRBV20-1, the J call TRBJ2-7, with 7 bases identical to TRBD2. The CDR3 consists of 15 residues. Germline CDR1 is DFQATT and CDR2 is SNEGSKA (reference sequence). With V trimmed by 0 bases and J by 0 bases, 5 bases remained unmatched.

This clonotype was counted a few times. CDR3 region: CASSHSINEKLFF. CDR3 in DNA: TGTGCCAGCAGTCATTCGATTAACGAAAAACTGTTTTTT. The rearrangement joins TRBV12-3 or TRBV12-4 to TRBJ1-4; no definite D call. V lost 5 bases to trimming and J lost 8 bases, with 12 bases between them. CDR3 length: 13 residues.

The V call is TRBV7-2, the J call TRBJ1-2; 8 bases map to TRBD1. This CDR3 has 18 amino acids. V lost 5 bases, J lost 3 bases, and 17 bases stayed unmatched. In germline, CDR1 is SGHTA, CDR2 FQGNSA. The DNA of the CDR3 is TGTGCCAGCAGCCGCAGACCGGGACAGGCCCTGGGGGACTATGGCTACACCTTC. It yields the protein CASSRRPGQALGDYGYTF.

The rearrangement links TRBV4-3 to TRBJ2-1; D possibly corresponds to TRBD1 (5 bases). The germline V and J ends were trimmed by 1 base and 2 bases, with 9 bases remaining between them. Per germline, CDR1 LGHNA and CDR2 YSLEER. The CDR3 contains 15 residues. The CDR3 sequence is CASSQVQGTYNEQFF. For the CDR3, the DNA is TGCGCCAGCAGCCAAGTGCAGGGCACCTACAATGAGCAGTTCTTC.

The V call is TRBV3-1, the J call TRBJ2-2, with unresolved D. V gave up 2 bases and J gave up 3 bases, with 7 bases separating them. The CDR3 consists of 14 residues. In germline, CDR1 is LGHDT, CDR2 YNNKEL (reference sequence). The CDR3 protein is CASSQFKYTGELFF. The CDR3 DNA follows: TGTGCCAGCAGCCAATTCAAGTACACCGGGGAGCTGTTTTTT.

This clonotype has a handful of counts. This rearrangement joins TRBV12-3 or TRBV12-4 to TRBJ2-1, with D maybe TRBD1 (6 bases). The V end was cut by 6 bases, the J end by 14 bases, with 23 bases between. The CDR3 sequence is 14 residues long. CDR3 amino acids: CASRQGHGELEEFF. The CDR3 region has the DNA TGTGCCAGCAGACAGGGACACGGGGAGTTGGAAGAGTTCTTC.

This sequence joins TRBV20-1 and TRBJ1-4, with TRBD1 as a possible D gene (5 bases). This CDR3 contains 13 residues. The germline gives CDR1 DFQATT, CDR2 SNEGSKA (reference sequence). V was cut by 1 base and J by 7 bases, with 10 bases left in between. The DNA for the CDR3 is TGCAGTGCTAGAGGCCCCCAGGGTGAAAAACTGTTTTTT. Residues: CSARGPQGEKLFF.

CDR3 sequence reads: CSARDQTSGRGDTQYF. The CDR3 DNA is TGCAGTGCTAGAGATCAAACTAGCGGGCGTGGCGATACGCAGTATTTT. This chain connects TRBV20-1 to TRBJ2-3; 9 bases fit TRBD2. The CDR3 is 16 residues long. V lost 0 bases to trimming and J lost 6 bases; unmatched junction nucleotides: 10. Germline-derived CDR1 and CDR2 are DFQATT and SNEGSKA (reference sequence).

The J gene is TRBJ1-1, the V gene TRBV20-1, with a possible D match to TRBD1 (5 bases). The germline V and J ends were trimmed by 5 bases and 0 bases, with 10 bases remaining between them. CDR1 is DFQATT, CDR2 SNEGSKA, per germline (reference sequence). This CDR3 is 13 amino acids long. As DNA, the CDR3 is TGCAGTGCTGCCGGACAACTGAACACTGAAGCTTTCTTT. Encoded protein: CSAAGQLNTEAFF.

This sequence joins TRBV29-1 and TRBJ2-4; possible D gene TRBD1, 6 bases. V lost 0 bases and J 0 bases, leaving 18 bases between the germline ends. This CDR3 spans 18 amino acids. From germline, CDR1 is SQVTM and CDR2 ANQGSEA. The CDR3 here is CSVEDPWGTLLAKNIQYF. Written as DNA, the CDR3 is TGCAGCGTTGAAGATCCGTGGGGGACACTCCTAGCCAAAAACATTCAGTACTTC.

This clonotype has only a few counts. The V and J genes are TRBV2 and TRBJ1-2, with no clear D. V shed 11 bases and J shed 5 bases, with 15 bases lying between them. Germline CDR1 reads SNHLY; CDR2 reads FYNNEI. The CDR3 consists of 12 residues. The CDR3 sequence: CAGSVTIYGYTF. CDR3 sequence (DNA): TGTGCCGGAAGCGTAACTATTTATGGCTACACCTTC.

This clonotype was recorded at least ten times. The CDR3 sequence: CASSPSRTALAKNIQYF. CDR3 nucleotides: TGTGCCAGCAGCCCGAGTAGGACAGCTCTAGCCAAAAACATTCAGTACTTC. V is TRBV3-1 and J is TRBJ2-4; D is perhaps TRBD1 (6 bases). The germline V gene encodes CDR1 LGHDT and CDR2 YNNKEL (reference sequence). The V end was cut by 4 bases, the J end by 0 bases, with 16 bases between. CDR3 size: 17 residues.

The V gene is TRBV29-1, the J gene TRBJ2-3; 9 bases map to TRBD1. J lost 4 bases, V lost 6 bases, and 11 bases had no gene match. This CDR3 contains 15 residues. Per the germline V gene, CDR1 is SQVTM and CDR2 is ANQGSEA. CDR3 nucleotides: TGCAGCGTCCCTACAGGGACAGGGTGGGCAGATACGCAGTATTTT. It translates to CSVPTGTGWADTQYF.